A selection of T cell receptor beta chains follows, all from one sample in a study of blood T cell repertoires in COVID-19. Produced via immunoSEQ multiplex PCR; TCRdb's table is partial and in-frame only. The profile shows approximately 210,000 clones, 80% of them singletons. The material sequenced was peripheral blood. These receptors came from a human donor in a cohort sampled during active COVID-19. Each CDR3 is given with its conserved first and last residue. D genes are given only for firm matches. Only some rows state a clone size, as once, few, many or a class for expanded clones.

j_call,v_call,d_call,clone_size,cdr3_aa,cdr3_nt
TRBJ2-7,TRBV25-1,-,-,CASSPPERPYEQYF,TGTGCCAGCAGTCCCCCGGAGCGTCCCTACGAGCAGTACTTC
TRBJ1-2,TRBV5-6,TRBD1,-,CASSGDRVLSRGYTF,TGTGCCAGCAGCGGGGACAGGGTATTATCGCGCGGCTACACCTTC
TRBJ2-3,TRBV7-3,TRBD1,-,CASSLNPGQGVPTDTQYF,TGTGCCAGCAGCCTCAATCCGGGACAGGGGGTACCCACAGATACGCAGTATTTT
TRBJ2-1,TRBV5-6,TRBD2,-,CASSLGVLAGNYNEQFF,TGTGCCAGCAGCTTGGGTGTACTAGCGGGAAACTACAATGAGCAGTTCTTC
TRBJ2-7,TRBV30,TRBD1,-,CAVRDRAPYEQYF,TGTGCCGTCCGGGACAGGGCACCCTACGAGCAGTACTTC
TRBJ2-7,TRBV6-5,TRBD1,-,CASRRDRAYEQYF,TGTGCCAGCAGGAGAGACAGGGCCTACGAGCAGTACTTC
TRBJ2-5,TRBV5-1,TRBD1,-,CASSTGQGRQETQYF,TGCGCCAGCAGCACGGGACAGGGGAGACAAGAGACCCAGTACTTC
TRBJ1-2,TRBV27,-,-,CASSANGAGSYGYTF,TGTGCCAGCAGTGCAAATGGGGCAGGGTCATATGGCTACACCTTC
TRBJ1-1,TRBV6-5,TRBD1,once,CASSPDRGEAFF,TGTGCCAGCAGTCCCGACAGGGGAGAAGCTTTCTTT
TRBJ1-1,TRBV19,-,-,CASSTSPSTEAFF,TGTGCCAGTAGTACCTCTCCCAGCACTGAAGCTTTCTTT
TRBJ2-7,TRBV24-1,TRBD1,-,CATSETGGSYEQYF,TGTGCCACCAGCGAGACAGGGGGCTCCTACGAGCAGTACTTC
TRBJ2-3,TRBV29-1,-,-,CSDLPRGVDTQYF,TGCAGCGACCTACCCAGGGGGGTAGATACGCAGTATTTT
TRBJ2-7,TRBV13,-,-,CASSHGSGGRREQYF,TGTGCCAGCAGTCACGGAAGCGGTGGACGGAGGGAGCAGTACTTC
TRBJ2-2,TRBV9,-,-,CASSPRGGANGELFF,TGTGCCAGCAGCCCTAGGGGGGGGGCCAACGGGGAGCTGTTTTTT
TRBJ2-1,TRBV24-1,TRBD2,-,CATRGREGINEQFF,TGTGCCACCAGGGGGAGGGAGGGCATTAATGAGCAGTTCTTC
TRBJ2-7,TRBV28,TRBD2,-,CASRRLAGPYEQYF,TGTGCCAGCAGGCGACTAGCGGGACCCTACGAGCAGTACTTC
TRBJ2-7,TRBV12-3/TRBV12-4,TRBD1,-,CASSRQGFEQYF,TGTGCCAGCAGTCGACAGGGGTTCGAGCAGTACTTC